Following are 13 T cell receptor beta chains from one sample sequenced in a study of blood T cell repertoires in COVID-19. The protocol was immunoSEQ multiplex PCR, while the TCRdb copy is restricted to in-frame clones and leaves out a portion. This sample yields under 130,000 clones, of which approximately 81% are seen a single time; more than 2% belongs to the top ten. Sequenced input: peripheral blood. Receptor source: a human donor in a cohort sampled during active COVID-19.

The CDR3, as DNA: TGTGCCAGCAGCCAAGATAGTCTAGCGGGGAATTTGGCAGATACGCAGTATTTT. Translated: CASSQDSLAGNLADTQYF. The chain couples TRBV4-2 to TRBJ2-3; TRBD2 matches at 9 bases. The length of the CDR3 is 18 residues. V shed 0 bases, J shed 4 bases, and the junction held 11 bases outside the gene matches. The germline gives CDR1 LGHNA, CDR2 YNFKEQ.

CDR3 sequence reads: CASSQDWDRTGNTIYF. The CDR3 DNA reads as TGTGCCAGCAGCCAAGATTGGGACAGGACTGGAAACACCATATATTTT. The chain uses TRBV3-1 (or the pseudogene TRBV3-2) and TRBJ1-3; 8 bases match TRBD1. The junction had 3 bases not matched to a gene; V was cut back by 0 bases and J by 2 bases. The CDR3 has 16 amino acids. Germline lookup yields CDR1 LGHDT and CDR2 YNNKEL (reference sequence).

The rearrangement uses TRBV11-2 and TRBJ2-3, with D unresolved. V shed 3 bases and J shed 1 base, with 5 bases lying between them. The CDR3 is 13 amino acids. Germline CDR1 reads SGHAT; CDR2 reads FQNNGV. CDR3 DNA sequence: TGTGCCAGCAGCTTTACGGGCACAGATACGCAGTATTTT. Translated, it gives CASSFTGTDTQYF.

This clone was counted a single time. V is TRBV10-3 and J is TRBJ2-1, with TRBD2 matching over 7 bases. With 3 bases clipped from V and 4 bases from J, the junction kept 9 bases outside the gene matches. The CDR3 consists of 16 residues. From germline, CDR1 is ENHRY and CDR2 SYGVKD. The CDR3 loop reads CAISDPGPGGYNEQFF. The CDR3 coding sequence is TGTGCCATCAGTGACCCGGGGCCGGGGGGATACAATGAGCAGTTCTTC.

The rearrangement uses TRBV15 and TRBJ2-3; 8 bases map to TRBD2. The V gene's germline CDR1 is LNHNV and CDR2 YYDKDF (reference sequence). J gave up 0 bases and V 0 bases, and 5 bases lay outside the gene matches. The CDR3 is 17 amino acids. The CDR3 protein is CATSRDYASGSTDTQYF. CDR3 DNA: TGTGCCACCAGCAGAGATTACGCTAGCGGGAGCACAGATACGCAGTATTTT.

V gene TRBV12-3 or TRBV12-4 combines with J gene TRBJ2-2; unclear D gene. Trimming took off 7 bases at V and 6 bases at J, with 6 bases between the two ends. This CDR3 comprises 11 residues. This CDR3 is CASKRAGELFF. The CDR3 DNA is TGTGCCAGCAAACGCGCCGGGGAGCTGTTTTTT.

The chain uses TRBV5-1 and TRBJ2-5; unclear D gene. There are 15 residues in the CDR3. The germline V and J ends were trimmed by 0 bases and 1 base, with 10 bases remaining between them. CDR1 is SGHRS and CDR2 is YFSETQ in the germline V gene. CDR3 sequence: CASSLEAGFQETQYF. For the CDR3, the DNA is TGCGCCAGCAGCTTGGAAGCAGGTTTCCAAGAGACCCAGTACTTC.

This chain connects TRBV3-1 (or the pseudogene TRBV3-2) to TRBJ2-1, with 7 bases aligning to TRBD2. There are 17 residues in the CDR3. V was pared by 0 bases and J by 3 bases, with 8 bases of the junction left unmatched. CDR1 is LGHDT, CDR2 YNNKEL, per germline (reference sequence). CDR3 residues: CASSQDSRGTLYNEQFF. Written as DNA, the CDR3 is TGTGCCAGCAGCCAAGATTCGCGGGGGACCCTCTACAATGAGCAGTTCTTC.

The table lists this clone with a count of one. The gene calls are TRBV19 and TRBJ2-1; the match to TRBD2 covers 12 bases. With 0 bases clipped from V and 2 bases from J, the junction kept 8 bases outside the gene matches. There are 19 residues in the CDR3. Germline CDR1 reads LNHDA; CDR2 reads SQIVND (reference sequence). The CDR3 reads CASSIDPSGGARTYNEQFF. The CDR3 nucleotides are TGTGCCAGTAGTATAGATCCTAGCGGGGGGGCCAGAACCTACAATGAGCAGTTCTTC.

V gene TRBV6-5 combines with J gene TRBJ1-5; a possible D gene is TRBD1 (5 bases). Germline V gives CDR1 MNHEY, CDR2 SVGAGI. The CDR3 is 15 residues long. The V gene lost 11 bases and the J gene lost 2 bases, with 19 bases spanning the gap. For the CDR3, the DNA is TGTGCCTCACGGGTAGGGGTGTGGGGCAATCAGCCCCAGCATTTT. Translating gives CASRVGVWGNQPQHF.

V usage is TRBV6-6 and J usage is TRBJ1-5; no firm D call. This CDR3 has 15 residues. CDR1 and CDR2 from the germline V gene are MNHNY and SVGAGI (reference sequence). V lost 2 bases and J 2 bases, leaving 10 bases between the germline ends. This CDR3 is CASSYAEMGNQPQHF. In nucleotides, the CDR3 is TGTGCCAGCAGTTACGCGGAGATGGGCAATCAGCCCCAGCATTTT.

This clone was counted between two and nine times. The chain is built from TRBV24-1 and TRBJ2-7; TRBD1 agrees at 8 bases. The CDR3 consists of 13 residues. Trimming removed 7 bases from V and 6 bases from J; junction bases left unmatched: 7. Germline CDR1 reads KGHDR; CDR2 reads SFDVKD. CDR3 sequence: CATSPSGGFEQYF. The CDR3, as DNA: TGTGCCACCAGCCCCTCAGGGGGCTTCGAGCAGTACTTC.

The rearrangement uses TRBV18 and TRBJ1-1; 9 positions agree with TRBD1. Germline CDR1 is KGHSH and CDR2 is LQKENI. V lost 5 bases, J lost 5 bases, and 6 bases stayed unmatched. This CDR3 spans 14 amino acids. The CDR3 loop is CASSSATGGTEAFF. As DNA, the CDR3 is TGTGCCAGCTCATCTGCGACAGGGGGAACTGAAGCTTTCTTT.